This T cell receptor (beta chain) was observed in a study of blood T cell repertoires in COVID-19. At the level of the study: From the United States, Italy and Spain came samples of acute and convalescent COVID-19. From T cells, B-cell-depleted T cells, or PBMCs came the material, which was cDNA or gDNA.

V lost 6 bases and J lost 3, with 18 bases in between. CDR1 is SGHTA and CDR2 is FQGNSA in the germline V gene. The CDR3 length is 15 residues. In the source study's methods: Researchers report that nucleated cell counts were estimated from reference gene primer amplification. This table comes from immunoSEQ multiplex PCR, and its TCRdb copy is limited to in-frame clones, with some not included. The D gene and trimming were derived from the DNA, and the V and J assignments and clone size from that table. Of about 280,000 clones listed, approximately 83% were seen once; the top ten hold roughly 13%. The V gene is TRBV7-2, the J gene TRBJ2-7; D perhaps matches TRBD2 (6 bases). Sample: peripheral blood. The receptor was isolated from a human donor in a cohort sampled during active COVID-19. CDR3 in DNA: TGTGCCAGCAGTACCTCGGGAGCGGTTTTCTACGAGCAGTACTTC. Residues: CASSTSGAVFYEQYF.